The rows below give T cell receptor beta chains drawn from one sample of a study of monozygotic twins with cystic fibrosis. Sequencing used immunoSEQ multiplex PCR; TCRdb keeps in-frame clones, though not all of them. Of tens of thousands of clones in the sample, 84% were seen once. Sequenced: blood. All receptors derive from a girl under 10 years old with cystic fibrosis. Both conserved end residues are part of each CDR3. A D gene is named only where the DNA matches it firmly. A clone size is listed for some rows: how often the clone was seen (once, few, many), or a class if it is expanded.

size: .; D: .; J: TRBJ1-5; V: TRBV7-2; DNA: TGTGCCAGCAGCCCGGGGGGGAATCAGCCCCAGCATTTT; CDR3: CASSPGGNQPQHF
size: .; D: .; J: TRBJ2-4; V: TRBV4-3; DNA: TGCGCCAGCAGCCCCCGGGGCCCGGGGGTAGCCCTAGCCAAAAACATTCAGTACTTC; CDR3: CASSPRGPGVALAKNIQYF
size: .; D: TRBD2; J: TRBJ2-5; V: TRBV10-3; DNA: TGTGCCATCAGTGAGGGGAGGGTAGAGACCCAGTACTTC; CDR3: CAISEGRVETQYF
size: .; D: .; J: TRBJ2-3; V: TRBV18; DNA: TGTGCCAGCTCACCGCAAGTGGCAGATACGCAGTATTTT; CDR3: CASSPQVADTQYF
size: .; D: .; J: TRBJ2-2; V: TRBV5-6; DNA: TGTGCCAGCAGCTTGCTCCGGTCGGGAGGGGAGCTGTTTTTT; CDR3: CASSLLRSGGELFF
size: few; D: .; J: TRBJ1-1; V: TRBV4-1; DNA: TGCGCCAGCAGCCTAGTACGGGAGAACACTGAAGCTTTCTTT; CDR3: CASSLVRENTEAFF
size: few; D: .; J: TRBJ1-4; V: TRBV6-6; DNA: TGTGCCAGCAGTTACGGAACGAATGAAAAACTGTTTTTT; CDR3: CASSYGTNEKLFF
size: .; D: .; J: TRBJ2-5; V: TRBV5-1; DNA: TGCGCCAGCAGCGCGAAGTGGGGGCAAGAGACCCAGTACTTC; CDR3: CASSAKWGQETQYF
size: .; D: .; J: TRBJ1-1; V: TRBV7-7; DNA: TGTGCCAGCAGCTTAGCCCGACCCCGGAGAAACACTGAAGCTTTCTTT; CDR3: CASSLARPRRNTEAFF
size: .; D: TRBD1; J: TRBJ1-4; V: TRBV5-1; DNA: TGCGCCAGCAGGGAGAGACAGGGTATCGGAGCAACTAATGAAAAACTGTTTTTT; CDR3: CASRERQGIGATNEKLFF
size: .; D: .; J: TRBJ1-6; V: TRBV27; DNA: TGTGCCAGCAGTTTGGGATTTGGGTATAATTCACCCCTCCACTTT; CDR3: CASSLGFGYNSPLHF
size: .; D: .; J: TRBJ1-5; V: TRBV4-1; DNA: TGCGCCAGCAGCCAAGCGAGGGGTTGGCAGCCCCAGCATTTT; CDR3: CASSQARGWQPQHF
size: .; D: .; J: TRBJ2-2; V: TRBV5-4; DNA: TGTGCCAGCAGCTCTTCAGCGGTTATGAACACCGGGGAGCTGTTTTTT; CDR3: CASSSSAVMNTGELFF
size: few; D: TRBD1; J: TRBJ1-2; V: TRBV19; DNA: TGTGCCAGTAGCCGGAGGATCACCGGGACAGGGCTCTATGGCTACACCTTC; CDR3: CASSRRITGTGLYGYTF
size: few; D: .; J: TRBJ1-1; V: TRBV5-1; DNA: TGCGCCAGCAGCTGGGGGAAGAACACTGAAGCTTTCTTT; CDR3: CASSWGKNTEAFF
size: once; D: .; J: TRBJ2-1; V: TRBV29-1; DNA: TGCAGCGTTGATCTCTCCACCCAGGGACGGAGCTCCTACAATGAGCAGTTCTTC; CDR3: CSVDLSTQGRSSYNEQFF
size: .; D: .; J: TRBJ2-7; V: TRBV5-4; DNA: TGTGCCAGCAGCCCTCACCCCCAGGGAATAAGCTACGAGCAGTACTTC; CDR3: CASSPHPQGISYEQYF
size: .; D: .; J: TRBJ1-5; V: TRBV6-5; DNA: TGTGCCAGCCGATCGGGAAATCAGCCCCAGCATTTT; CDR3: CASRSGNQPQHF
size: .; D: TRBD1; J: TRBJ1-5; V: TRBV6-1; DNA: TGTGCCAGCAGCGTCGACAGGGAAGTACAGCCCCAGCATTTT; CDR3: CASSVDREVQPQHF
size: once; D: .; J: TRBJ2-1; V: TRBV23-1; DNA: TGCGCCAGCACCACCGGGGGGCTTGAAGTAAAAGGGGAGCAGTTCTTC; CDR3: CASTTGGLEVKGEQFF
size: .; D: TRBD1; J: TRBJ1-2; V: TRBV2; DNA: TGTGCCAGCGCCCAGACAGGGACCATCCTTAGCGGCTACACCTTC; CDR3: CASAQTGTILSGYTF
size: .; D: .; J: TRBJ1-5; V: TRBV6-6; DNA: TGTGCCAGCAGTTACACCGATCAGCCCCAGCATTTT; CDR3: CASSYTDQPQHF
size: few; D: .; J: TRBJ1-1; V: TRBV6-1; DNA: TGTGCCAGCAGTGAACGCCCGCTTGAAGCTTTCTTT; CDR3: CASSERPLEAFF
size: .; D: TRBD1; J: TRBJ1-2; V: TRBV15; DNA: TGTGCCACCAGCACCAGAAATCAGGGGGCGGAGGGCTACACCTTC; CDR3: CATSTRNQGAEGYTF
size: .; D: .; J: TRBJ1-1; V: TRBV5-4; DNA: TGTGCCAGCAGAGCCGGGGGAGGGAACACTGAAGCTTTCTTT; CDR3: CASRAGGGNTEAFF
size: .; D: TRBD2; J: TRBJ2-2; V: TRBV7-6; DNA: TGTGCCAGCAGCATCATGAGACAGCGGGGATCAGGCACCGGGGAGCTGTTTTTT; CDR3: CASSIMRQRGSGTGELFF
size: .; D: TRBD1; J: TRBJ1-1; V: TRBV14; DNA: TGTGCCAGCAGCCAGGGTTGGGACAGGGCCAACACTGAAGCTTTCTTT; CDR3: CASSQGWDRANTEAFF
size: .; D: .; J: TRBJ2-3; V: TRBV6-5; DNA: TGTGCCAGCAGTTACGATTACACAGATACGCAGTATTTT; CDR3: CASSYDYTDTQYF
size: .; D: TRBD1; J: TRBJ1-2; V: TRBV30; DNA: TGTGCCTGGACTCCCACAGGGGGATTCTATGGCTACACCTTC; CDR3: CAWTPTGGFYGYTF
size: .; D: .; J: TRBJ2-7; V: TRBV2; DNA: TGTGCCAGCACCATTGACCTCACCTACGAGCAGTACTTC; CDR3: CASTIDLTYEQYF
size: .; D: TRBD2; J: TRBJ2-5; V: TRBV2; DNA: TGTGCCAGCAGCCCGGGACTAGCGCGTTGGGCCCAGTACTTC; CDR3: CASSPGLARWAQYF
size: .; D: TRBD1; J: TRBJ2-7; V: TRBV7-9; DNA: TGTGCCAGCAGCTCGTGGGACAGGTGGCGGAACGAGCAGTACTTC; CDR3: CASSSWDRWRNEQYF